The rows below give T cell receptor beta chains drawn from one sample of a study of T cells in Graves' hyperthyroidism and ophthalmopathy. TCRdb itself ran the multiplex PCR reads through MiXCR, one entry per CDR3 protein. Altogether fewer than 500,000 distinct CDR3 sequences are present, under 15% being singletons, with the ten largest covering roughly an eighth. Source material: blood. All receptors come from a man aged 18 to 30 with Graves' ophthalmopathy. CDR3s include the opening cysteine and the closing phenylalanine or tryptophan. The D gene is left open where the match is weak. Only some rows state a clone size, as once, few, many or a class for expanded clones.

clone size: few; D gene: -; J gene: TRBJ2-1; V gene: TRBV3-1; CDR3 DNA: TGTGCCAGCAGCCGCGCGGCGGGCGCTAACAATGAGCAGTTCTTC; CDR3 protein: CASSRAAGANNEQFF
clone size: many; D gene: TRBD2; J gene: TRBJ2-5; V gene: TRBV20-1; CDR3 DNA: TGCAGTGCTAGGGTGACTAGCGGGCTGGAGACCCAGTACTTC; CDR3 protein: CSARVTSGLETQYF
clone size: many; D gene: TRBD1; J gene: TRBJ1-6; V gene: TRBV11-3; CDR3 DNA: TGTGCCAGCAGCCCCCCGGGACAGAATTCACCCCTCCACTTT; CDR3 protein: CASSPPGQNSPLHF
clone size: many; D gene: TRBD2; J gene: TRBJ2-1; V gene: TRBV20-1; CDR3 DNA: TGCAGTGCTAGAGACCTACTAGCGGGCTCCTACAATGAGCAGTTCTTC; CDR3 protein: CSARDLLAGSYNEQFF
clone size: few; D gene: TRBD1; J gene: TRBJ1-1; V gene: TRBV5-6; CDR3 DNA: TGTGCCAGCAGCGTAGACAGGGTGGACCTGGCTTTCTTT; CDR3 protein: CASSVDRVDLAFF
clone size: many; D gene: TRBD2; J gene: TRBJ2-3; V gene: TRBV4-1; CDR3 DNA: TGCGCCAGCAGCTACTCCACGACTAGCGGGGGCGGAGATACGCAGTATTTT; CDR3 protein: CASSYSTTSGGGDTQYF
clone size: few; D gene: TRBD1; J gene: TRBJ2-6; V gene: TRBV30; CDR3 DNA: TGTGCCTGTCACAGGGGGTCTGCGGCTGGGGCCAACGTCCTGACTTTC; CDR3 protein: CACHRGSAAGANVLTF
clone size: many; D gene: -; J gene: TRBJ2-7; V gene: TRBV27; CDR3 DNA: TGTGCCAGCACGTCCGGAGGCGAGCAGTACTTC; CDR3 protein: CASTSGGEQYF
clone size: many; D gene: -; J gene: TRBJ2-6; V gene: TRBV11-2; CDR3 DNA: TGTGCCAGCTCAACCAGGGGATCGGCTGGGGCCAACGTCCTGACTTTC; CDR3 protein: CASSTRGSAGANVLTF
clone size: many; D gene: -; J gene: TRBJ2-1; V gene: TRBV5-1; CDR3 DNA: TGCGCCAGCAGCTTTAGACAGGCCAATGAGCAGTTCTTC; CDR3 protein: CASSFRQANEQFF
clone size: many; D gene: TRBD1; J gene: TRBJ2-7; V gene: TRBV6-1; CDR3 DNA: TGTGCCAGCAGTAACGCCCGGGACAGGGTAACGTACGAGCAGTACTTC; CDR3 protein: CASSNARDRVTYEQYF
clone size: many; D gene: TRBD1; J gene: TRBJ2-2; V gene: TRBV2; CDR3 DNA: TGTGCCAGCAGTGAAGACAAGAACAGGGGACACACCGGGGAGCTGTTTTTT; CDR3 protein: CASSEDKNRGHTGELFF
clone size: many; D gene: TRBD1; J gene: TRBJ2-2; V gene: TRBV20-1; CDR3 DNA: TGCAGTGGGGACAGGGTGGGAACCGGGGAGCTGTTTTTT; CDR3 protein: CSGDRVGTGELFF
clone size: few; D gene: TRBD2; J gene: TRBJ2-1; V gene: TRBV27; CDR3 DNA: TGTGCCAGCAGACCACTAGCGGGGCTAGGGGGGGATTACAATGAGCAGTTCTTC; CDR3 protein: CASRPLAGLGGDYNEQFF
clone size: -; D gene: -; J gene: TRBJ1-2; V gene: TRBV6-1; CDR3 DNA: TGTGCCAGCCTTAGTCAGAGTCTTGGGTATGGCTACACCTTC; CDR3 protein: CASLSQSLGYGYTF
clone size: -; D gene: TRBD2; J gene: TRBJ2-1; V gene: TRBV3-1; CDR3 DNA: TGTGCCAGCAGCCAAGTCGGGGGGGGCGGGGATGAGCAGTTCTTC; CDR3 protein: CASSQVGGGGDEQFF
clone size: many; D gene: -; J gene: TRBJ2-1; V gene: TRBV20-1; CDR3 DNA: TGCAGTGTGGGGGGGGCCGACTCCTACAATGAGCAGTTCTTC; CDR3 protein: CSVGGADSYNEQFF
clone size: many; D gene: -; J gene: TRBJ2-1; V gene: TRBV6-2/TRBV6-3; CDR3 DNA: TGTGCCAGCATCCATCGGCTAGGGGAGGGGGATGAGCAGTTCTTC; CDR3 protein: CASIHRLGEGDEQFF
clone size: many; D gene: TRBD2; J gene: TRBJ2-1; V gene: TRBV11-2; CDR3 DNA: TGTGCCAGCAGCTTAGATGCCTGGCTAACGGGAGGCAATGAGCAGTTCTTC; CDR3 protein: CASSLDAWLTGGNEQFF
clone size: many; D gene: -; J gene: TRBJ2-7; V gene: TRBV3-1; CDR3 DNA: TGTGCCAGCAGCCAAGATAGCCCCTACGAGCAGTACTTC; CDR3 protein: CASSQDSPYEQYF
clone size: few; D gene: -; J gene: TRBJ1-2; V gene: TRBV30; CDR3 DNA: TGTGCCTGGAGTGCAAGGCGGCGAATCCTAAACTATGGCTACACCTTC; CDR3 protein: CAWSARRRILNYGYTF
clone size: few; D gene: TRBD2; J gene: TRBJ2-1; V gene: TRBV4-2; CDR3 DNA: TGTGCCAGCAGCCAACATGACGGGGGGTCTCTTGAGCAGTTCTTC; CDR3 protein: CASSQHDGGSLEQFF
clone size: many; D gene: -; J gene: TRBJ1-1; V gene: TRBV11-2; CDR3 DNA: TGTGCCAGCAGCGCGTCTTTCGGTGCTGAAGCTTTCTTT; CDR3 protein: CASSASFGAEAFF
clone size: -; D gene: -; J gene: TRBJ1-3; V gene: TRBV6-1; CDR3 DNA: TGTGCCAGCAGTGAATGGGAGTGGGAACAAAGGGAATCAGGAAACACCATATATTTT; CDR3 protein: CASSEWEWEQRESGNTIYF
clone size: few; D gene: -; J gene: TRBJ1-6; V gene: TRBV7-8; CDR3 DNA: TGTGCCAGCAGCGGGGGGAGCTCCTATAATTCACCCCTCCACTTT; CDR3 protein: CASSGGSSYNSPLHF
clone size: -; D gene: -; J gene: TRBJ2-2; V gene: TRBV2; CDR3 DNA: TGTGCCAGCAGAACCGGGTTCACCGGGGAGCTGTTTTTT; CDR3 protein: CASRTGFTGELFF
clone size: few; D gene: -; J gene: TRBJ1-3; V gene: TRBV20-1; CDR3 DNA: TGCAGTGCTAGAGATCCGGGACGGGCTTGGTCTGGAAACACCATATATTTT; CDR3 protein: CSARDPGRAWSGNTIYF
clone size: few; D gene: TRBD2; J gene: TRBJ2-5; V gene: TRBV7-6; CDR3 DNA: TGTGCCAGCAGCTTATGGGGACTAGATCAAGAGACCCAGTACTTC; CDR3 protein: CASSLWGLDQETQYF
clone size: many; D gene: -; J gene: TRBJ2-3; V gene: TRBV14; CDR3 DNA: TGTGCCAGCAGCCAACCCCACTCCGGGAAACGCACAGATACGCAGTATTTT; CDR3 protein: CASSQPHSGKRTDTQYF
clone size: many; D gene: TRBD1; J gene: TRBJ1-5; V gene: TRBV5-1; CDR3 DNA: TGCGCCAGCAGCTTGGGACAGGGAGGGAGGCCCCAGCATTTT; CDR3 protein: CASSLGQGGRPQHF
clone size: few; D gene: -; J gene: TRBJ1-1; V gene: TRBV9; CDR3 DNA: TGTGCCAGCAGCCCATCAGGGAATATTAACACTGAAGCTTTCTTT; CDR3 protein: CASSPSGNINTEAFF
clone size: -; D gene: -; J gene: TRBJ1-4; V gene: TRBV6-1; CDR3 DNA: TGTGCCAGCAGTGAAGCGCTTCTGACTACAACTAATGAAAAACTGTTTTTT; CDR3 protein: CASSEALLTTTNEKLFF
clone size: many; D gene: -; J gene: TRBJ2-1; V gene: TRBV6-1; CDR3 DNA: TGTGCCAGCAGGCGGGGTAGCTATGAGCAGTTCTTC; CDR3 protein: CASRRGSYEQFF
clone size: -; D gene: TRBD2; J gene: TRBJ2-2; V gene: TRBV10-3; CDR3 DNA: TGTGCCATCAGTGAGTCACTAGCGGGAGACTGGGCGAACACCGGGGAGCTGTTTTTT; CDR3 protein: CAISESLAGDWANTGELFF
clone size: -; D gene: TRBD1; J gene: TRBJ1-2; V gene: TRBV6-2/TRBV6-3; CDR3 DNA: TGTGCCAGCAGTTACTCCCGACAGGGGGGTTTCTACACCTTC; CDR3 protein: CASSYSRQGGFYTF
clone size: few; D gene: -; J gene: TRBJ2-7; V gene: TRBV5-1; CDR3 DNA: TGCGCCAGCAGCTTGGGGGACCGAGAGCAGTACTTC; CDR3 protein: CASSLGDREQYF
clone size: many; D gene: -; J gene: TRBJ1-3; V gene: TRBV6-1; CDR3 DNA: TGTGCCAGCAGTTCCCCGACTGGAAACACCATATATTTT; CDR3 protein: CASSSPTGNTIYF
clone size: -; D gene: TRBD1; J gene: TRBJ2-1; V gene: TRBV20-1; CDR3 DNA: TGCAGTGCTAGAGATCCCCGGACAGGGGGGGGAGAGTTCTTC; CDR3 protein: CSARDPRTGGGEFF
clone size: -; D gene: TRBD2; J gene: TRBJ2-7; V gene: TRBV20-1; CDR3 DNA: TGCAGTGCTAAATACCCGGGACTAGCAGTCGAGCAGTACTTC; CDR3 protein: CSAKYPGLAVEQYF
clone size: many; D gene: -; J gene: TRBJ1-1; V gene: TRBV7-8; CDR3 DNA: TGTGCCAGCAGCTTAGAGGCCGGCTACCCTGAGAACACTGAAGCTTTCTTT; CDR3 protein: CASSLEAGYPENTEAFF
clone size: many; D gene: TRBD1; J gene: TRBJ2-5; V gene: TRBV20-1; CDR3 DNA: TGCAGTGCTAAACACCCTTCGGACAGGGAAGAGACCCAGTACTTC; CDR3 protein: CSAKHPSDREETQYF
clone size: many; D gene: -; J gene: TRBJ1-2; V gene: TRBV3-1; CDR3 DNA: TGTGCCAGCAGCCAGACACAAGGATATGGCTACACCTTC; CDR3 protein: CASSQTQGYGYTF
clone size: -; D gene: -; J gene: TRBJ2-1; V gene: TRBV6-1; CDR3 DNA: TGTGCCAGCACCGACGGGGGCCTGAGCTCCTACAATGAGCAGTTCTTC; CDR3 protein: CASTDGGLSSYNEQFF
clone size: many; D gene: -; J gene: TRBJ2-1; V gene: TRBV7-9; CDR3 DNA: TGTGCCAGCCTGGTGGGGGGCCCCTACAATGAGCAGTTCTTC; CDR3 protein: CASLVGGPYNEQFF
clone size: -; D gene: -; J gene: TRBJ2-1; V gene: TRBV10-3; CDR3 DNA: TGTGCCAGCAGCAAGGTAGGGAATGAGCAGTTCTTC; CDR3 protein: CASSKVGNEQFF
clone size: many; D gene: -; J gene: TRBJ2-1; V gene: TRBV12-3/TRBV12-4; CDR3 DNA: TGTGCCAGCAGTTTGTCGGGGGCTGAGCAGTTCTTC; CDR3 protein: CASSLSGAEQFF
clone size: -; D gene: TRBD1; J gene: TRBJ1-1; V gene: TRBV5-4; CDR3 DNA: TGTGCCAGCTGCCGGGACAGGGTGGATTATGAAGCTTTCTTT; CDR3 protein: CASCRDRVDYEAFF
clone size: many; D gene: TRBD1; J gene: TRBJ1-1; V gene: TRBV20-1; CDR3 DNA: TGCAGTGCCAAGGGGACAGAGAACACTGAAGCTTTCTTT; CDR3 protein: CSAKGTENTEAFF
clone size: -; D gene: -; J gene: TRBJ2-7; V gene: TRBV19; CDR3 DNA: TGTGCCAGTAGTGTCGAGACCGATAGCTCCTACGAGCAGTACTTC; CDR3 protein: CASSVETDSSYEQYF
clone size: many; D gene: TRBD1; J gene: TRBJ1-6; V gene: TRBV20-1; CDR3 DNA: TGCAGTGCTAGGGGCCAGGGGGTTTCACCCCTCCACTTT; CDR3 protein: CSARGQGVSPLHF
clone size: many; D gene: -; J gene: TRBJ1-1; V gene: TRBV5-6; CDR3 DNA: TGTGCCAGCAGTCCGACTGGGATGGCCTCTGAAGCTTTCTTT; CDR3 protein: CASSPTGMASEAFF
clone size: -; D gene: -; J gene: TRBJ1-2; V gene: TRBV28; CDR3 DNA: TGTGCCAGCAGTCCAACGGCAAAGTATGGCTACACCTTC; CDR3 protein: CASSPTAKYGYTF
clone size: -; D gene: -; J gene: TRBJ2-1; V gene: TRBV6-5; CDR3 DNA: TGTGCCAGCAGTTACACGGGGGTCAGGTCCTACAATGAGCAGTTCTTC; CDR3 protein: CASSYTGVRSYNEQFF
clone size: many; D gene: -; J gene: TRBJ2-2; V gene: TRBV3-1; CDR3 DNA: TGTGCCAGCAGCCAAGTCCGGAACACCGGGGAGCTGTTTTTT; CDR3 protein: CASSQVRNTGELFF
clone size: many; D gene: -; J gene: TRBJ1-2; V gene: TRBV11-2; CDR3 DNA: TGTGCCAGCAGCCTAGGGCAGGCCTGGGTCTATGGCTACACCTTC; CDR3 protein: CASSLGQAWVYGYTF
clone size: -; D gene: -; J gene: TRBJ1-4; V gene: TRBV5-8; CDR3 DNA: TGTGCCAGCAGCACTCCAGGACCCGTCGGTGAAAAACTGTTTTTT; CDR3 protein: CASSTPGPVGEKLFF